Shown below are 4 T cell receptor beta chains from a single sample sequenced in a study of PD-1 blockade in classical Hodgkin lymphoma. Some clones are missing from TCRdb's copy, which holds only in-frame ones; the method was immunoSEQ multiplex PCR. The table records approximately 20,000 clones, roughly 83% of them present only once. Stated time point: cycle 4 day 1 (C4D1), after 6 weeks of nivolumab. Every patient was affected by relapse after autologous stem cell transplantation, while exposure to brentuximab vedotin was not uniform. Purification of CD4+ T cells from thawed PBMCs was performed via magnetic negative selection. The specimen comprised CD4+ T cells from blood, sampled before the fourth cycle of nivolumab. The origin of the receptors is a human donor with classical Hodgkin lymphoma.

This rearrangement joins TRBV4-1 to TRBJ2-5, with D tentatively TRBD2 (5 bases). This CDR3 region has 14 residues. Trimming pared 4 bases from V and 4 bases from J, leaving 13 bases between. Germline V gene sequence: CDR1 MGHRA, CDR2 YSYEKL. This chain's CDR3 is CASSPLLVSETQYF. The CDR3 DNA follows: TGCGCCAGCAGCCCCTTACTAGTTTCAGAGACCCAGTACTTC.

This clone was picked up a small number of times. The chain employs TRBV5-6 and TRBJ2-5, with D possibly TRBD1 on 6 matching bases. CDR1 and CDR2 (germline): SGHDT, YYEEEE. The ends were cut back, 4 bases at V and 5 bases at J, with 12 bases in the middle. This CDR3 is built from 13 residues. The CDR3 DNA sequence: TGTGCCAGCAGCCTTGGACAGAGGGAGACCCAGTACTTC. Amino acids: CASSLGQRETQYF.

Details on this clone: The DNA is omitted, as the CDR3 cannot be located on it reliably, and the CDR3 follows TCRdb's listing. This rearrangement joins TRBV12-1 to TRBJ1-5. TRBV12-1 is listed as a pseudogene. With termini counted, the CDR3 has 16 amino acids. The CDR3 reads CASSFAGGSSNQPQHF.

J is TRBJ2-2 and V is TRBV19, with D perhaps matching TRBD1 or TRBD2 (5 bases each). Trimming cost V 4 bases and J 0 bases, with 12 bases left between them. Germline CDR1 LNHDA, CDR2 SQIVND (reference sequence). The CDR3 extends over 16 amino acids. CDR3 residues: CASSRTGTSNTGELFF. The CDR3 bases are TGTGCCAGTAGTAGGACCGGGACCTCGAACACCGGGGAGCTGTTTTTT.